A selection of T cell receptor beta chains follows, all from one sample in a study of identical twins. MiXCR, run by TCRdb on the 5' RACE reads, gives a single entry per CDR3 protein. Of 350,000 to 600,000 distinct CDR3 sequences listed, 14% were seen once; the top ten hold 0.5% to 0.65%. The same specimen was also included in a second study, on yellow fever vaccine responses in identical twins.

What was sequenced was CD4+ T cells sorted from blood. Every receptor here comes from a woman between 18 and 30 years old in good health. CDR3s include the opening cysteine and the closing phenylalanine or tryptophan. A D gene is named only where the DNA matches it firmly. Clone size is shown for a subset of rows, as once, few, many or a class of expanded clone.

TRBJ2-3 | TRBV5-4 | TRBD2 | 17 | . | CASSPSPSGRATDTQYF | TGTGCCAGCAGCCCTTCGCCTAGCGGGAGGGCCACAGATACGCAGTATTTT
TRBJ2-2 | TRBV7-2 | TRBD1 | 15 | . | CASSWTGGNTGELFF | TGTGCCAGCAGCTGGACAGGGGGTAACACCGGGGAGCTGTTTTTT
TRBJ2-1 | TRBV7-2 | . | 15 | . | CASSTQGSGWNEQFF | TGTGCCAGCAGTACCCAGGGGAGTGGTTGGAATGAGCAGTTCTTC
TRBJ2-2 | TRBV28 | . | 16 | few | CASSLEVGRATGELFF | TGTGCCAGCAGCCTAGAGGTGGGCAGGGCCACCGGGGAGCTGTTTTTT
TRBJ2-1 | TRBV5-1 | TRBD2 | 18 | few | CASSSYLLLAAGGNEQFF | TGCGCCAGCAGCTCCTACTTGTTGTTAGCGGCGGGAGGCAATGAGCAGTTCTTC
TRBJ2-1 | TRBV3-1 | . | 13 | few | CASSQDYLGRRFF | TGTGCCAGCAGCCAAGATTATCTTGGTCGTCGGTTCTTC
TRBJ2-7 | TRBV14 | . | 15 | . | CASSPPRDRPYEQYF | TGTGCCAGCAGCCCTCCCAGGGACCGACCCTACGAGCAGTACTTC
TRBJ2-3 | TRBV20-1 | TRBD2 | 14 | once | CSADPGLGFDTHYF | TGCAGTGCGGACCCGGGACTAGGTTTCGATACGCACTATTTT
TRBJ2-4 | TRBV7-2 | TRBD2 | 17 | few | CASSLAGGSLAKNIQYF | TGTGCCAGCAGCTTAGCCGGGGGGAGCCTAGCCAAAAACATTCAGTACTTC
TRBJ2-1 | TRBV6-5 | TRBD2 | 17 | few | CASSYSIRGGAVGEQFF | TGTGCCAGCAGTTACTCCATTCGGGGGGGCGCCGTCGGTGAGCAGTTCTTC
TRBJ2-5 | TRBV28 | . | 15 | . | CASRGARGQKETQYF | TGTGCCAGCAGGGGGGCAAGGGGCCAAAAAGAGACCCAGTACTTC
TRBJ2-3 | TRBV20-1 | TRBD2 | 16 | . | CSAGRIAGGVTDTQYF | TGCAGTGCTGGTAGAATAGCGGGGGGCGTCACAGATACGCAGTATTTT
TRBJ1-5 | TRBV12-3/TRBV12-4 | . | 14 | many | CASSLGNSNQPQHF | TGTGCCAGCAGCCTGGGGAATAGCAATCAGCCCCAGCATTTT
TRBJ2-1 | TRBV28 | TRBD2 | 16 | many | CASGSPGLAGYNEQFF | TGTGCCAGCGGTTCTCCGGGACTAGCGGGATACAATGAGCAGTTCTTC
TRBJ2-3 | TRBV28 | TRBD2 | 19 | . | CANSPSGRAVAADTDTQYF | TGTGCCAATTCCCCTAGCGGGAGGGCCGTCGCCGCTGACACAGATACGCAGTATTTT
TRBJ2-5 | TRBV20-1 | . | 11 | . | CSYLDRETQYF | TGCAGTTACCTCGACAGGGAGACCCAGTACTTC
TRBJ2-5 | TRBV29-1 | . | 15 | . | CSVEDLRGPLETQYF | TGCAGCGTTGAAGATTTAAGAGGGCCCCTGGAGACCCAGTACTTC
TRBJ2-1 | TRBV20-1 | . | 15 | many | CSARVPGGPGNEQFF | TGCAGTGCTAGGGTTCCCGGAGGGCCTGGCAATGAGCAGTTCTTC
TRBJ2-7 | TRBV5-1 | TRBD2 | 14 | many | CASRERGTSYEQYF | TGCGCCAGCAGGGAGCGGGGAACCTCCTACGAGCAGTACTTC
TRBJ2-1 | TRBV5-6 | TRBD2 | 18 | . | CASTPFGRGANRYNEQFF | TGTGCCAGCACCCCCTTTGGGCGGGGGGCCAATCGTTACAATGAGCAGTTCTTC
TRBJ1-5 | TRBV20-1 | . | 12 | . | CSATQGTEPQHF | TGCAGTGCTACCCAGGGTACAGAGCCCCAGCATTTT
TRBJ2-7 | TRBV28 | . | 13 | . | CASRVQPSYEQYF | TGTGCCAGCAGGGTACAGCCCTCCTACGAGCAGTACTTC
TRBJ2-7 | TRBV7-2 | TRBD2 | 15 | few | CASSLLTGGTYEQYF | TGTGCCAGCAGCTTACTGACGGGGGGGACCTACGAGCAGTACTTC
TRBJ2-5 | TRBV25-1 | . | 15 | . | CASSELIGTGETQYF | TGTGCCAGCAGTGAATTAATAGGAACTGGAGAGACCCAGTACTTC
TRBJ2-1 | TRBV30 | . | 15 | . | CAWRRGRFAYNEQFF | TGTGCCTGGAGGCGAGGGCGTTTCGCCTACAATGAGCAGTTCTTC
TRBJ1-6 | TRBV10-3 | TRBD1 | 14 | . | CAITPGQANSPLHF | TGTGCCATCACCCCGGGACAGGCCAATTCACCCCTCCACTTT
TRBJ2-7 | TRBV9 | TRBD1 | 15 | . | CASSLGGTGMYEQYF | TGTGCCAGCTCTTTAGGGGGGACAGGGATGTACGAGCAGTACTTC
TRBJ2-4 | TRBV12-3/TRBV12-4 | . | 14 | many | CASSLRRGHYIQYF | TGTGCCAGCAGCCTCAGGAGGGGACATTATATTCAGTACTTC
TRBJ2-3 | TRBV12-2 | . | 17 | . | CASRPKARRQVRDTQYF | TGTGCAAGTCGCCCCAAAGCACGTAGACAGGTGCGAGATACGCAGTATTTT
TRBJ1-2 | TRBV7-2 | TRBD1 | 14 | many | CASSLTGKGYGYTF | TGTGCCAGCAGCCTGACAGGGAAAGGCTATGGCTACACCTTC
TRBJ2-3 | TRBV29-1 | . | 14 | many | CSVVPPNEQMAQYF | TGCAGCGTTGTCCCACCAAATGAACAAATGGCGCAGTATTTT
TRBJ2-1 | TRBV5-5 | . | 15 | few | CASSFGALNYNEQFF | TGTGCCAGCAGCTTTGGGGCCCTCAACTACAATGAGCAGTTCTTC
TRBJ2-5 | TRBV20-1 | TRBD2 | 15 | . | CSASLPAGGLETQYF | TGCAGTGCTAGTCTCCCAGCGGGAGGGTTAGAGACCCAGTACTTC
TRBJ2-7 | TRBV6-6 | . | 12 | few | CASKTGQGEQYF | TGTGCCAGCAAAACAGGGCAGGGCGAGCAGTACTTC
TRBJ2-7 | TRBV7-2 | . | 14 | few | CASSLSRGMREQYF | TGTGCCAGCAGCTTATCCAGGGGCATGCGGGAGCAGTACTTC
TRBJ2-3 | TRBV6-1 | TRBD2 | 16 | . | CASSTSLAGGTDTQYF | TGTGCCAGCAGTACGTCTCTAGCGGGGGGTACAGATACGCAGTATTTT
TRBJ2-7 | TRBV6-5 | TRBD1 | 16 | few | CASSYLTGPKSYEQYF | TGTGCCAGCAGTTACTTGACAGGGCCGAAATCCTACGAGCAGTACTTC
TRBJ2-3 | TRBV5-1 | . | 15 | few | CASSLDGRNTDTQYF | TGCGCCAGCAGCTTGGACGGGAGAAACACAGATACGCAGTATTTT
TRBJ2-3 | TRBV20-1 | TRBD2 | 14 | . | CSWTSGSGTDTQYF | TGCAGTTGGACTAGCGGGAGTGGAACAGATACGCAGTATTTT
TRBJ1-2 | TRBV30 | . | 12 | few | CAWSFAAKGYTF | TGTGCCTGGAGTTTCGCAGCGAAAGGCTACACCTTC
TRBJ2-7 | TRBV5-1 | TRBD1 | 14 | . | CASSFPGTGDEQYF | TGCGCCAGCAGCTTCCCCGGGACAGGGGACGAGCAGTACTTC
TRBJ2-1 | TRBV7-2 | TRBD2 | 14 | . | CASSPGGLGNEQFF | TGTGCCAGCAGCCCGGGGGGTCTAGGTAACGAGCAGTTCTTC
TRBJ1-1 | TRBV29-1 | . | 13 | many | CSAQGQINTEAFF | TGCAGCGCCCAAGGACAGATCAACACTGAAGCTTTCTTT
TRBJ1-2 | TRBV18 | TRBD1 | 14 | . | CASSPPDRQRGYTF | TGTGCCAGCTCACCGCCGGACAGGCAAAGGGGCTACACCTTC
TRBJ2-7 | TRBV25-1 | . | 15 | once | CASSEVAKSSYEQYF | TGTGCCAGCAGTGAGGTGGCGAAGAGCTCCTACGAGCAGTACTTC
TRBJ1-1 | TRBV29-1 | . | 16 | many | CSVVLVGGGLNTEAFF | TGCAGCGTTGTGTTGGTGGGGGGGGGTCTAAACACTGAAGCTTTCTTT
TRBJ2-1 | TRBV29-1 | . | 11 | . | CSVEGPNEQFF | TGCAGCGTAGAGGGCCCCAATGAGCAGTTCTTC